What follows are 22 T cell receptor beta chains derived from one specimen sequenced in a study of CD8 T cells in Susac syndrome. An amount of RNA that ranged from 0.5 to 1 ug was reverse transcribed with random hexamers. In TCRdb, the immunoSEQ multiplex PCR reads were re-called with MiXCR into one record per CDR3 protein. The sample records some 260,000 distinct CDR3 sequences, more than 75% being singletons. Sequencing used CD8+ T cells from PBMCs. The origin of the receptors is a human donor with multiple sclerosis.

This clonotype was seen only a few times. Compared with germline, one end of the junction differs, possibly owing to a read error. The chain recombines TRBV5-1 with TRBJ1-4; TRBD1 aligns across 8 bases. The CDR3 consists of 14 residues. Germline V gene sequence: CDR1 SGHRS, CDR2 YFSETQ. CDR3 region: CASSSGTGIEKLFF. CDR3 DNA: TGCGCCAGCAGCTCCGGGACAGGAATTGAAAAGCTGTTTTTT.

As DNA, the CDR3 is TGTGCCAGCAGTGATGTTTGGCGTGAAGCGAACACCGGGGAGCTGTTTTTT. Translation gives CASSDVWREANTGELFF. The chain links TRBV6-1 to TRBJ2-2; D is ambiguous. Germline CDR1 reads MNHNS; CDR2 reads SASEGT. The V gene lost 3 bases and the J gene lost 0 bases, with 14 bases spanning the gap. The CDR3 is 17 amino acids.

This clonotype appeared a few times. V is TRBV19 and J is TRBJ2-7; D unresolved. CDR1 and CDR2 (germline): LNHDA, SQIVND (reference sequence). V gave up 5 bases and J gave up 3 bases, with 8 bases separating them. This CDR3 spans 12 amino acids. CDR3 sequence (DNA): TGTGCCAGTAGTCCCAACTTCTACGAGCAGTACTTC. This encodes CASSPNFYEQYF.

The rearrangement links TRBV19 to TRBJ1-1; tentative D call: TRBD1 (5 bases). The CDR3 consists of 15 residues. Trimming removed 3 bases from V and 7 bases from J, with 18 bases in between. The germline gives CDR1 LNHDA, CDR2 SQIVND (reference sequence). DNA of the CDR3: TGTGCCAGTAGTATTACGGGACTAGAACATGGTGAAGCTTTCTTT. It translates to CASSITGLEHGEAFF.

This clonotype was seen only once. The chain uses TRBV30 and TRBJ2-7; TRBD1 aligns across 7 bases. This CDR3 comprises 15 residues. Trimming cost V 0 bases and J 5 bases; bases outside gene matches: 10. Germline V gene sequence: CDR1 GTSNPN, CDR2 SVGIG (reference sequence). CDR3 residues: CAWSVQGGLTDEQYF. In DNA, the CDR3 is TGTGCCTGGAGTGTACAAGGGGGCCTAACCGACGAGCAGTACTTC.

This clonotype was recorded once. The rearrangement joins TRBV29-1 to TRBJ1-1; D gene unclear. Germline CDR1 SQVTM, CDR2 ANQGSEA. The V and J ends lost 0 bases and 5 bases respectively, with 13 bases between them. The CDR3 sequence is 14 residues long. This CDR3 reads CSVEEHYSRTEAFF. The CDR3 coding sequence is TGCAGCGTTGAAGAACACTACTCAAGGACTGAAGCTTTCTTT.

The chain carries TRBV20-1 and TRBJ2-1, with 11 bases aligning to TRBD2. This CDR3 comprises 14 residues. The ends lost 3 bases at V and 8 bases at J; junction bases unmatched: 6. In germline, CDR1 is DFQATT, CDR2 SNEGSKA (reference sequence). CDR3 sequence reads: CSARGSGRAYEQFF. For the CDR3, the DNA is TGCAGTGCTAGGGGTAGCGGGAGGGCCTATGAGCAGTTCTTC.

The sample holds one count of this clonotype. The CDR3: CASSNRDRPYNEQFF. Here the CDR3 DNA reads TGTGCCAGCAGCAACAGGGACAGACCCTACAATGAGCAGTTCTTC. The chain joins TRBV7-9 to TRBJ2-1, with 7 bases lining up with TRBD1. There are 15 residues in the CDR3. CDR1 is SEHNR and CDR2 is FQNEAQ in the germline V gene (reference sequence). With 5 bases clipped from V and 2 bases from J, the junction kept 6 bases outside the gene matches.

This chain connects TRBV6-6 to TRBJ1-1, with D possibly TRBD1 on 5 matching bases. Germline assignment: CDR1 MNHNY and CDR2 SVGAGI (reference sequence). The V gene lost 2 bases and the J gene lost 1 base, with 11 bases spanning the gap. The CDR3 sequence is 15 residues long. The CDR3 reads CASSYMTGRNTEAFF. The CDR3 coding sequence is TGTGCCAGCAGTTACATGACGGGGCGGAACACTGAAGCTTTCTTT.

The rearrangement uses TRBV12-3 or TRBV12-4 and TRBJ1-2, with D unresolved. V was cut by 4 bases and J by 4 bases, with 10 bases left in between. CDR3 size: 13 residues. For the CDR3, the DNA is TGTGCCAGCAGTTCGGGAACACCCTATGGCTACACCTTC. It codes for CASSSGTPYGYTF.

There are a few counts of this clonotype. The V gene is TRBV28, the J gene TRBJ2-7; 10 bases are shared with TRBD1. Germline V gene data show CDR1 as MDHEN and CDR2 as SYDVKM. This CDR3 spans 14 amino acids. Trimming removed 5 bases from V and 0 bases from J; junction bases left unmatched: 1. CDR3 protein: CASSRTGGSYEQYF. The CDR3 region has the DNA TGTGCCAGCAGTCGGACAGGGGGCTCCTACGAGCAGTACTTC.

The chain uses TRBV9 and TRBJ1-1; D may be TRBD1 (5 bases). Trimming shortened V by 2 bases and J by 3 bases, and 14 bases separated the two germline ends. Germline loops: CDR1 SGDLS, CDR2 YYNGEE. CDR3 size: 15 residues. The CDR3 DNA reads TGTGCCAGCAGCGTCCTCAGGGTTGGAGACACTGAAGCTTTCTTT. Amino acids: CASSVLRVGDTEAFF.

J is TRBJ2-5 and V is TRBV12-3 or TRBV12-4, with D possibly TRBD1 on 7 matching bases. The CDR3 is 16 residues long. V shed 3 bases and J shed 3 bases, with 17 bases lying between them. The CDR3 reads CASSFFQFRGEETQYF. In DNA, the CDR3 is TGTGCCAGCAGTTTTTTTCAGTTCAGGGGGGAAGAGACCCAGTACTTC.

Turning to this clonotype: At one boundary the junction diverges from the germline segment, which might be a read error. This chain joins TRBV5-4 and TRBJ1-1; D is uncertain. Germline assignment: CDR1 SGHNT and CDR2 YYREEE (reference sequence). There are 15 residues in the CDR3. The CDR3: CDSSSDTGRVPEAFF. CDR3 DNA: TGTGACAGCAGCTCCGATACCGGGAGGGTACCTGAAGCTTTCTTT.

In DNA form, the CDR3 reads TGTGCTAGCCGCCCAGCGGGAGGTCTGGATGAGCAGTTCTTC. Protein product: CASRPAGGLDEQFF. The chain uses TRBV12-5 and TRBJ2-1; 9 nucleotides line up with TRBD2. The CDR3 covers 14 residues. Trimming at V came to 9 bases and at J to 8 bases, leaving 11 bases not matched to a gene. Germline CDR1 reads LGHNT; CDR2 reads FRNRAP.

This sequence joins TRBV30 and TRBJ2-1; 9 bases agree with TRBD2. Germline assignment: CDR1 GTSNPN and CDR2 SVGIG (reference sequence). Unmatched junction bases numbered 6, after V lost 3 bases and J lost 6 bases. This CDR3 region has 14 residues. The CDR3: CAWRYSGRVNEQFF. CDR3 DNA: TGTGCCTGGAGGTATAGCGGGAGAGTCAATGAGCAGTTCTTC. Full variable domain (remainder filled in from reference TRBV30 and TRBJ2-1): SQTIHQWPATLVQPVGSPLSLECTVEGTSNPNLYWYRQAAGRGLQLLFYSVGIGQISSEVPQNLSASRPQDRQFILSSKKLLLSDSGFYLCAWRYSGRVNEQFFGPGTRLTVL.

J is TRBJ2-1 and V is TRBV4-1; either TRBD1 or TRBD2 may supply D (6 bases each). The V end was cut by 1 base, the J end by 4 bases, with 11 bases between. The germline gives CDR1 MGHRA, CDR2 YSYEKL. This CDR3 spans 15 amino acids. The CDR3 DNA is TGCGCCAGCAGCCAAGGACTAGGGGGGTACAATGAGCAGTTCTTC. It codes for CASSQGLGGYNEQFF.

This chain joins TRBV5-4 and TRBJ2-1; TRBD2 might be the D (6 bases). V was cut by 6 bases and J by 0 bases, with 7 bases left in between. The germline gives CDR1 SGHNT, CDR2 YYREEE (reference sequence). The length of the CDR3 is 13 residues. This CDR3 reads CASTGDSYNEQFF. The DNA for the CDR3 is TGTGCCAGCACGGGAGACTCCTACAATGAGCAGTTCTTC.

In its sample, this clonotype was seen once. The chain is built from TRBV2 and TRBJ2-4; no firm D call. The CDR3 length is 13 residues. V dropped 8 bases and J dropped 8 bases, with 16 bases sitting between them. Germline CDR1 reads SNHLY; CDR2 reads FYNNEI. Here the CDR3 reads CASDPPLRDIQYF. The CDR3 DNA reads TGTGCCAGCGATCCCCCCCTGCGTGACATTCAGTACTTC.

This sequence joins TRBV27 and TRBJ2-3, with TRBD2 identical over 11 bases. V lost 3 bases to trimming and J lost 3 bases; unmatched junction nucleotides: 8. Germline V gives CDR1 MNHEY, CDR2 SMNVEV (reference sequence). This CDR3 contains 17 residues. In nucleotides, the CDR3 is TGTGCCAGCAGTTTGGCCGGGACTAGCGGCCGGACAGATACGCAGTATTTT. It encodes CASSLAGTSGRTDTQYF.

The CDR3 protein is CASSFLAGSLADTQYF. The CDR3 region has the DNA TGTGCCAGCAGCTTTCTAGCGGGAAGTCTGGCAGATACGCAGTATTTT. V and J are TRBV7-3 and TRBJ2-3; 9 bases are a match to TRBD2. Trimming at V came to 3 bases and at J to 4 bases, leaving 8 bases not matched to a gene. From germline, CDR1 is SGHTA and CDR2 FQGTGA. This CDR3 has 16 amino acids.

The rearrangement links TRBV19 to TRBJ1-2; 9 bases agree with TRBD1. CDR3 size: 16 residues. Germline trimming cut 8 bases from V and 6 bases from J; bases unmatched to any gene: 16. Per germline, CDR1 LNHDA and CDR2 SQIVND (reference sequence). Here the CDR3 DNA reads TGTGCCAGTGGGAGAACCGGGACAGGGTCAACGCATGGCTACACCTTC. It codes for CASGRTGTGSTHGYTF.